This passage covers 27 T cell receptor beta chains from one sample sequenced in a study of radiotherapy plus CTLA-4 blockade in lung cancer (dated by TCRdb to 2016 to 2019). Library construction relied on the immunoSEQ multiplex PCR assay. TCRdb carries this immuneACCESS record with in-frame sequences only. Its versions omit some clonotypes, under half of them owing to an unresolved V gene in the studies checked, with the rest unexplained. Across this sample there are around 99,000 clones, with about 90% seen only once. The ten largest make up 4.5% to 6% of the sample. The sample consisted of peripheral blood, taken from a patient treated with radiotherapy plus ipilimumab. The receptors originated from a human donor with non-small cell lung cancer that progressed on radiotherapy plus ipilimumab.

This chain uses TRBV5-8 with TRBJ2-7, with 14 bases fitting TRBD2. Trimming removed 3 bases from V and 4 bases from J; junction bases left unmatched: 6. The CDR3 contains 16 residues. Germline V CDR1 and CDR2: SGHTS, YDEGEE. In DNA, the CDR3 is TGTGCCAGCAGCTACGGGACTAGCGGGGGACGGTACGAGCAGTACTTC. Translated: CASSYGTSGGRYEQYF.

This chain uses TRBV5-1 with TRBJ1-5; 11 bases agree with TRBD1. In germline, CDR1 is SGHRS, CDR2 YFSETQ. The CDR3 length is 15 residues. V lost 4 bases, J lost 7 bases, and 7 bases stayed unmatched. The CDR3 reads CASSLNGQGAQPQHF. CDR3 DNA sequence: TGCGCCAGCAGCCTAAACGGACAGGGGGCCCAGCCCCAGCATTTT.

This rearrangement joins TRBV30 to TRBJ1-3, with D uncertain. The CDR3 totals 12 residues. Trimming shortened V by 6 bases and J by 2 bases, and 8 bases separated the two germline ends. The germline gives CDR1 GTSNPN, CDR2 SVGIG (reference sequence). The CDR3 DNA sequence: TGTGCCTGTCCAGGAGCTGGAAACACCATATATTTT. This translates into CACPGAGNTIYF.

V usage is TRBV7-9 and J usage is TRBJ2-6; the D is unclear. CDR3 length: 13 amino acids. Trimming cost V 6 bases and J 4 bases, with 7 bases left between them. CDR1 and CDR2 from the germline V gene are SEHNR and FQNEAQ (reference sequence). The CDR3 sequence is CASRFIGANVLTF. CDR3 nucleotide sequence: TGTGCCAGCAGGTTTATCGGGGCCAACGTCCTGACTTTC.

This clone was seen a few times. V gene TRBV6-5 combines with J gene TRBJ1-2; 8 nucleotides agree with TRBD1. This CDR3 has 14 residues. V lost 6 bases to trimming and J lost 8 bases; unmatched junction nucleotides: 11. The germline CDR1 and CDR2 sequences are MNHEY and SVGAGI. Written as DNA, the CDR3 is TGTGCCAGCAGCCCCAGGGGGCGGCGTGGAGGCTACACCTTC. Protein: CASSPRGRRGGYTF.

The CDR3, as DNA: TGTGCCAGCAGGGAGGGATTTGGGAACACTGAAGCTTTCTTT. This translates into CASREGFGNTEAFF. The chain couples TRBV27 to TRBJ1-1; D is uncertain. CDR3 length: 14 residues. Germline V lookup: CDR1 MNHEY, CDR2 SMNVEV (reference sequence). Between the trimmed V and J ends, which lost 6 bases and 1 base, there was a span of 12 bases.

This chain joins TRBV2 and TRBJ1-4; 9 bases align to TRBD1. V lost 4 bases and J lost 5; bases outside the gene matches: 5. The CDR3 is 15 residues long. The germline V gene has CDR1 SNHLY and CDR2 FYNNEI. This CDR3 reads CASSGTGTGNEKLFF. As DNA, the CDR3 is TGTGCCAGCAGTGGAACGGGGACAGGGAATGAAAAACTGTTTTTT.

The chain uses TRBV7-9 and TRBJ2-7; D remains unclear. Germline V gives CDR1 SEHNR, CDR2 FQNEAQ (reference sequence). V was pared by 5 bases and J by 1 base, with 9 bases between. The CDR3 has 13 amino acids. This chain's CDR3 is CASSIPGSYEQYF. The CDR3 DNA follows: TGTGCCAGCAGCATCCCGGGTTCCTACGAGCAGTACTTC.

This clone has only a few counts. V gene TRBV5-1 combines with J gene TRBJ1-5; no clear D gene. CDR3 length equals 15 residues. In germline, CDR1 is SGHRS, CDR2 YFSETQ. V was cut by 0 bases and J by 3 bases, with 10 bases left in between. The CDR3 spells CASSLGPSYNQPQHF. The CDR3 DNA sequence: TGCGCCAGCAGCTTGGGACCGTCCTACAATCAGCCCCAGCATTTT.

The rearrangement links TRBV19 to TRBJ2-1, with D perhaps TRBD2 (5 bases). This CDR3 region has 15 residues. From germline, CDR1 is LNHDA and CDR2 SQIVND (reference sequence). The V and J ends lost 3 bases and 0 bases respectively, with 9 bases between them. CDR3 DNA sequence: TGTGCCAGTAGTATCGAGGGAAGCTCCTACAATGAGCAGTTCTTC. The encoded protein is CASSIEGSSYNEQFF.

The rearrangement uses TRBV27 and TRBJ1-2, with D uncertain. V gave up 2 bases and J gave up 3 bases, with 13 bases separating them. The CDR3 covers 15 residues. The germline gives CDR1 MNHEY, CDR2 SMNVEV (reference sequence). The CDR3 sequence: CASSLGQPAYYGYTF. CDR3 DNA: TGTGCCAGCAGTTTAGGTCAACCGGCGTACTATGGCTACACCTTC.

This rearrangement joins TRBV5-1 to TRBJ2-1; D uncertain. This CDR3 contains 15 residues. Germline assignment: CDR1 SGHRS and CDR2 YFSETQ. V was trimmed by 1 base and J by 0 bases, leaving 8 bases between them. The CDR3 spells CASSLTVDSYNEQFF. In DNA, the CDR3 is TGCGCCAGCAGCTTGACAGTGGACTCCTACAATGAGCAGTTCTTC.

The genes are TRBV5-4 and TRBJ2-1, with D possibly TRBD2 on 5 matching bases. Trimming left V 6 bases short and J 6 bases short, with 16 bases between. Per the germline V gene, CDR1 is SGHNT and CDR2 is YYREEE (reference sequence). The CDR3 runs to 14 residues. The CDR3 region is CASIQSPSSNEQFF. CDR3 nucleotides: TGTGCCAGCATCCAAAGCCCTAGCTCCAATGAGCAGTTCTTC. Variable domain in full (rest from reference TRBV5-4 and TRBJ2-1): ETGVTQSPTHLIKTRGQQVTLRCSSQSGHNTVSWYQQALGQGPQFIFQYYREEENGRGNFPPRFSGLQFPNYSSELNVNALELDDSALYLCASIQSPSSNEQFFGPGTRLTVL.

The chain combines TRBV6-5 with TRBJ1-1, with 12 bases matching TRBD1. V shed 0 bases and J 10 bases; nucleotides not matched to a gene: 6. CDR3 length: 15 amino acids. The V gene's germline CDR1 is MNHEY and CDR2 SVGAGI. The CDR3 sequence: CASSYSGTGGWVAFF. CDR3 DNA sequence: TGTGCCAGCAGTTACTCCGGGACAGGGGGCTGGGTAGCTTTCTTT.

The gene calls are TRBV7-8 and TRBJ2-7, with D maybe TRBD2 (6 bases). This CDR3 region has 13 residues. Germline CDR1 and CDR2: SGHVS and FQNEAQ. V lost 5 bases to trimming and J lost 3 bases, with 11 bases between them. The DNA for the CDR3 is TGTGCCAGCAGCAGGGGACTGAACTACGAGCAGTACTTC. It encodes CASSRGLNYEQYF.

This clone was seen a single time. The chain carries TRBV9 and TRBJ2-3, with TRBD2 matching 8 bases. The germline V gene has CDR1 SGDLS and CDR2 YYNGEE. There are 16 residues in the CDR3. J gave up 6 bases and V 2 bases, and 11 bases lay outside the gene matches. The CDR3, as DNA: TGTGCCAGCAGCGTCCTCGGTAGCGGGGCCGCGGATACGCAGTATTTT. This translates into CASSVLGSGAADTQYF.

In its sample, this clone was seen once. The chain couples TRBV9 to TRBJ2-5; TRBD2 agrees at 9 bases. Trimming took 0 bases from V and 2 from J; bases not matched to a gene: 5. The CDR3 is 16 residues long. Looked up from germline, CDR1 is SGDLS and CDR2 is YYNGEE. CDR3 nucleotides: TGTGCCAGCAGCGTAGGGGTAGCGGGAGTTCAAGAGACCCAGTACTTC. This codes for CASSVGVAGVQETQYF.

This chain connects TRBV5-4 to TRBJ2-3; 9 nucleotides agree with TRBD2. With V trimmed by 4 bases and J by 2 bases, 11 bases remained unmatched. Germline lookup yields CDR1 SGHNT and CDR2 YYREEE (reference sequence). This CDR3 contains 17 residues. CDR3 nucleotide sequence: TGTGCCAGCAGCCGAGGGGCGGGAGGGGACCTCACAGATACGCAGTATTTT. Translation: CASSRGAGGDLTDTQYF. Based on the CDR3 plus reference TRBV5-4 and TRBJ2-3, the full variable domain is ETGVTQSPTHLIKTRGQQVTLRCSSQSGHNTVSWYQQALGQGPQFIFQYYREEENGRGNFPPRFSGLQFPNYSSELNVNALELDDSALYLCASSRGAGGDLTDTQYFGPGTRLTVL.

The gene calls are TRBV10-1 and TRBJ2-7, with D unresolved. V was cut by 0 bases and J by 3 bases, with 3 bases left in between. CDR1 is WNHNN, CDR2 SYGVQD, per germline (reference sequence). The CDR3 is 12 residues long. The CDR3 here is CASSESSYEQYF. CDR3 nucleotides: TGCGCCAGCAGTGAGTCAAGCTACGAGCAGTACTTC.

V and J are TRBV2 and TRBJ2-7, with D possibly called TRBD1 or TRBD2 (5 bases each). The germline V and J ends were trimmed by 0 bases and 6 bases, with 12 bases remaining between them. Germline assignment: CDR1 SNHLY and CDR2 FYNNEI. The CDR3 covers 14 residues. In DNA form, the CDR3 reads TGTGCCAGCAGTGAAGCGCTGGGACGGGGCGAGCAGTACTTC. The encoded protein is CASSEALGRGEQYF.

The chain uses TRBV19 and TRBJ2-7, with D possibly matching TRBD2 (5 bases). V gave up 5 bases and J gave up 2 bases, with 7 bases separating them. The CDR3 has 12 residues. Germline values: CDR1 LNHDA, CDR2 SQIVND (reference sequence). The CDR3 here is CASSAGTYEQYF. The CDR3 DNA follows: TGTGCCAGTAGTGCCGGGACCTACGAGCAGTACTTC.

The rearrangement joins TRBV7-6 to TRBJ2-3; 13 bases align to TRBD2. V shed 4 bases, J shed 3 bases, and the junction held 4 bases outside the gene matches. CDR1 and CDR2 (germline): SGHVS, FNYEAQ. The CDR3 loop spans 16 amino acids. For the CDR3, the DNA is TGTGCCAGCAGCTCACGACTAGCGGGAGGAACAGATACGCAGTATTTT. Its protein product is CASSSRLAGGTDTQYF.

The CDR3 DNA follows: TGTGCCAGCAGCTTAGCGCCCGGACTAGCGGGGGGCCCGTACGAGCAGTACTTC. As protein: CASSLAPGLAGGPYEQYF. The chain links TRBV7-8 to TRBJ2-7; 14 nucleotides agree with TRBD2. The V and J ends lost 0 bases and 4 bases, in that order; junction bases with no gene match: 8. The CDR3 runs 18 residues. Germline V gives CDR1 SGHVS, CDR2 FQNEAQ. Combining the CDR3 with reference TRBV7-8 and TRBJ2-7 gives the whole variable domain GAGVSQSPRYKVAKRGQDVALRCDPISGHVSLFWYQQALGQGPEFLTYFQNEAQLDKSGLPSDRFFAERPEGSVSTLKIQRTQQEDSAVYLCASSLAPGLAGGPYEQYFGPGTRLTVT.

Of note for this clone: Other DNA sequences in this specimen translate into the identical CDR3. The chain has TRBV13 and TRBJ2-3; the D is unclear. The length of the CDR3 is 11 residues. The V gene's germline CDR1 is PRHDT and CDR2 FYEKMQ (reference sequence). V lost 4 bases and J lost 4, with 3 bases in between. CDR3 bases: TGTGCCAGCAGCTCCGCAGATACGCAGTATTTT. Its protein is CASSSADTQYF.

In its sample, this clone was seen once. The chain couples TRBV9 to TRBJ2-1, with D perhaps being TRBD1 or TRBD2 (5 bases each). V lost 4 bases and J 11 bases, leaving 19 bases between the germline ends. The CDR3 spans 14 residues. Germline CDR1 SGDLS, CDR2 YYNGEE. CDR3 sequence: CASSSTWGTGQQFF. CDR3 bases: TGTGCCAGCAGCTCCACCTGGGGTACGGGGCAGCAGTTCTTC.

The chain carries TRBV29-1 and TRBJ2-1, with 11 bases identical to TRBD2. Germline values: CDR1 SQVTM, CDR2 ANQGSEA. Germline trimming cut 6 bases from V and 3 bases from J; bases unmatched to any gene: 4. This CDR3 is built from 14 residues. This CDR3 reads CSVSGTSGYNEQFF. The CDR3 coding sequence is TGCAGCGTCTCCGGGACTAGCGGCTACAATGAGCAGTTCTTC.

J is TRBJ1-5 and V is TRBV6-1; perhaps TRBD1 as D (6 bases). CDR1 is MNHNS, CDR2 SASEGT, per germline. The CDR3 spans 15 residues. Between the trimmed V and J ends, which lost 4 bases and 1 base, there was a span of 11 bases. The CDR3 reads CASSATGLSNQPQHF. The DNA for the CDR3 is TGTGCCAGCAGTGCAACAGGGTTAAGCAATCAGCCCCAGCATTTT.